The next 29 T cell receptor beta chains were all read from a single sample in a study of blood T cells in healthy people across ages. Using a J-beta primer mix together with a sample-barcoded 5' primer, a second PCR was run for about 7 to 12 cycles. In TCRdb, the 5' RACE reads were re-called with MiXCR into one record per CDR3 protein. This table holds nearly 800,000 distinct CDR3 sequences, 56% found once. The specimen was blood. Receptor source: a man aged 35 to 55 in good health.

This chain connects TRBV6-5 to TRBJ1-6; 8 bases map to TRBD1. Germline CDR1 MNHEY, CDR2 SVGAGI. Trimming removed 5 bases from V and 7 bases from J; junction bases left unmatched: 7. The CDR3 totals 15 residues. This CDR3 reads CASSGTQGGNSPLHF. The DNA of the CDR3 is TGTGCCAGCAGTGGTACACAGGGGGGAAATTCACCCCTCCACTTT.

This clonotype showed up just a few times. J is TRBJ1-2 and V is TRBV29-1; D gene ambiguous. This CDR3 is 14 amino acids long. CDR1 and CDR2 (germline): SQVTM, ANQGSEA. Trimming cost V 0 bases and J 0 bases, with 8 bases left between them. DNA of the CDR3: TGCAGCGTTGAAGATCGGGCAGCTAACTATGGCTACACCTTC. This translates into CSVEDRAANYGYTF. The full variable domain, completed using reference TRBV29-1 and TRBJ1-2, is SAVISQKPSRDICQRGTSLTIQCQVDSQVTMMFWYRQQPGQSLTLIATANQGSEATYESGFVIDKFPISRPNLTFSTLTVSNMSPEDSSIYLCSVEDRAANYGYTFGSGTRLTVV.

CDR3 in amino acids: CSASRSGTNTGELFF. In DNA form, the CDR3 reads TGCAGTGCTAGTAGATCAGGGACCAACACCGGGGAGCTGTTTTTT. The rearrangement links TRBV20-1 to TRBJ2-2; D tentatively reads TRBD1 or TRBD2 (5 bases each). V dropped 3 bases and J dropped 2 bases, with 13 bases sitting between them. The CDR3 sequence is 15 residues long. Looked up from germline, CDR1 is DFQATT and CDR2 is SNEGSKA (reference sequence).

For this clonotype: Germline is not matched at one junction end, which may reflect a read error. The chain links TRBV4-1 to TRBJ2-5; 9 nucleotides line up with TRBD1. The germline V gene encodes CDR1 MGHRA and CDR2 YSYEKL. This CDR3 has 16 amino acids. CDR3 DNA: TGCGCCAGCAGCCAAGAACCCGGGACAGGGAAAGAGGCCCAGTACTTC. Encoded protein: CASSQEPGTGKEAQYF.

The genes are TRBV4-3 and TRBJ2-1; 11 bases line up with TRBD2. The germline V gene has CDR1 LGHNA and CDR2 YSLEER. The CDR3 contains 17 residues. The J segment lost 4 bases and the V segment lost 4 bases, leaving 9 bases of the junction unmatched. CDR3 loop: CASSPRLASGGYNEQFF. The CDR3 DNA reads TGCGCCAGCAGCCCTAGACTGGCTAGCGGGGGGTACAATGAGCAGTTCTTC.

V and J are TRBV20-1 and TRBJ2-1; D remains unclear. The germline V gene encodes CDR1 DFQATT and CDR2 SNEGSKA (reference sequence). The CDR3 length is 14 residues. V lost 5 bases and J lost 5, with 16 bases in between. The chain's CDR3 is CSARIFRPDNEQFF. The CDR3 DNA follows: TGCAGTGCTCGTATTTTTCGCCCAGACAATGAGCAGTTCTTC.

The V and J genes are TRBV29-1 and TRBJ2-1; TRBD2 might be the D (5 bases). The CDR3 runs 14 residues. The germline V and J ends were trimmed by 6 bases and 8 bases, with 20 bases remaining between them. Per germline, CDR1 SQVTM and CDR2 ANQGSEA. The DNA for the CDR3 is TGCAGCGTCCAGTTCTCGGGCGCGGGCGATGAGCAGTTCTTC. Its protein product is CSVQFSGAGDEQFF.

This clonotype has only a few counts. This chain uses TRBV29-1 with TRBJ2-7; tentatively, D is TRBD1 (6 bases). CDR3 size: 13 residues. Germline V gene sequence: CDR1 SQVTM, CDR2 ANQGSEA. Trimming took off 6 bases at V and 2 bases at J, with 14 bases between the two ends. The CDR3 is CSVSRGSPYEQYF. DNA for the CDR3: TGCAGCGTATCTAGGGGGAGTCCCTACGAGCAGTACTTC.

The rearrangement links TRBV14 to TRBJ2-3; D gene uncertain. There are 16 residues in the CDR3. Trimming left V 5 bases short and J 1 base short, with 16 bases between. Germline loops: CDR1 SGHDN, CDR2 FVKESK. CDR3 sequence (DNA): TGTGCCAGCAGCGGTATAGGCGAGGTACGCACAGATACGCAGTATTTT. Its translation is CASSGIGEVRTDTQYF.

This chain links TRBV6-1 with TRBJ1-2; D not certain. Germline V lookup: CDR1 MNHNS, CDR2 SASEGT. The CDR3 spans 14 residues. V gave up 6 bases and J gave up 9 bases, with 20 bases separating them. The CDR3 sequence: CASSRSRESLSYTF. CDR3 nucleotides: TGTGCCAGCAGCCGCTCAAGGGAGAGTCTGAGCTACACCTTC.

In DNA, the CDR3 is TGTGCCAGCAGCTCAATCCGACAGGGGGTATCCTACGAGCAGTACTTC. Translating it yields CASSSIRQGVSYEQYF. The chain links TRBV7-9 to TRBJ2-7; TRBD1 matches 9 bases. V shed 4 bases, J shed 1 base, and the junction held 8 bases outside the gene matches. Germline lookup yields CDR1 SEHNR and CDR2 FQNEAQ (reference sequence). This CDR3 contains 16 residues.

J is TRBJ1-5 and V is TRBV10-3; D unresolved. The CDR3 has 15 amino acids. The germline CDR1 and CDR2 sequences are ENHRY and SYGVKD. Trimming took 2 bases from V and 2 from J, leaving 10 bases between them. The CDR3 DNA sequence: TGTGCCATCAGTGAGGAAGCGATGGGCAATCAGCCCCAGCATTTT. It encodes CAISEEAMGNQPQHF.

CDR3 in DNA: TGTGCCATCTCACGAGGCGTCTACGAGCAGTACTTC. Residues: CAISRGVYEQYF. This sequence joins TRBV10-3 and TRBJ2-7, with D uncertain. V lost 8 bases, J lost 3 bases, and 11 bases lay in between. Germline loops: CDR1 ENHRY, CDR2 SYGVKD. The CDR3 contains 12 residues.

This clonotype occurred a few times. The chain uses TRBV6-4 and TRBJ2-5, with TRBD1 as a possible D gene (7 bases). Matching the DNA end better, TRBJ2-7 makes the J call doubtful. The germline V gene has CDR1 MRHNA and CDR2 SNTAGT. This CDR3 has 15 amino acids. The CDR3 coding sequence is TGTGCCAGCAGGGAGGGGACAGTTCGGGACTACGAGCAGTACTTC. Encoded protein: CASREGTVRDYEQYF.

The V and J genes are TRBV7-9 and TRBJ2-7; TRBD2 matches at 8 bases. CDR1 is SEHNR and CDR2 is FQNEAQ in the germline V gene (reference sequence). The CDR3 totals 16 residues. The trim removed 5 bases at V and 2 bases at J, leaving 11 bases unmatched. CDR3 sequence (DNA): TGTGCCAGCAGCCCTTCAACTAGCGGCACAACCTACGAGCAGTACTTC. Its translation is CASSPSTSGTTYEQYF.

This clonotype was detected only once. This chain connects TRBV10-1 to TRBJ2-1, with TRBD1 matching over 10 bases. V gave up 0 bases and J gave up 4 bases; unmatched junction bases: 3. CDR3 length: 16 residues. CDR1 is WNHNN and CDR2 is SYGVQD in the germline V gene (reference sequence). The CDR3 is CASSESGTGAYNEQFF. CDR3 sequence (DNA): TGCGCCAGCAGTGAGTCCGGGACAGGGGCGTACAATGAGCAGTTCTTC.

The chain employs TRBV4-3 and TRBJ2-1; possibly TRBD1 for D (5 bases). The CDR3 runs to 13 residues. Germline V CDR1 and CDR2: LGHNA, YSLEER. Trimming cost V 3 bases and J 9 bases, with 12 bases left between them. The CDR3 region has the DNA TGCGCCAGCAGCCACCCAAGGGGAAGTGAGCAGTTCTTC. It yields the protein CASSHPRGSEQFF.

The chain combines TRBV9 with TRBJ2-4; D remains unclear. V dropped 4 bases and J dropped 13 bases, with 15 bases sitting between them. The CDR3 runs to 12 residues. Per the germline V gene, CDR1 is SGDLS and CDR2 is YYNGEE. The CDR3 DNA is TGTGCCAGCAGCCCGAGTAACTATCTACAGTACTTC. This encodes CASSPSNYLQYF.

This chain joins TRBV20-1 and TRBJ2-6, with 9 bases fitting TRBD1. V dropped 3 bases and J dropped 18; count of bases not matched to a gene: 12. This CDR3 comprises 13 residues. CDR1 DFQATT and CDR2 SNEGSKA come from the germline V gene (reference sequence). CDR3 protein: CSASTGQGPFQTF. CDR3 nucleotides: TGCAGTGCTAGTACGGGACAGGGCCCCTTTCAGACTTTC.

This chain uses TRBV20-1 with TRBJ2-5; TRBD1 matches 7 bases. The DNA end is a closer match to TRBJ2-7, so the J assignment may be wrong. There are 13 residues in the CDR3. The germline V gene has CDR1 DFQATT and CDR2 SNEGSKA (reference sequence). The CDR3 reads CSAAGTDFYEQYF. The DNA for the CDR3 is TGCAGTGCCGCCGGGACAGATTTTTACGAGCAGTACTTC.

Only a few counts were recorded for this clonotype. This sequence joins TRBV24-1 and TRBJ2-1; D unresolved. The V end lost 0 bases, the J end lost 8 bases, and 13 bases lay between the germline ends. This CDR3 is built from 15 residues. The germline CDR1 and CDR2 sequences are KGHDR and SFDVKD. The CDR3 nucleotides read TGTGCCACCAGTGATTTGGACCGGTTTTTGGATGAGCAGTTCTTC. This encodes CATSDLDRFLDEQFF.

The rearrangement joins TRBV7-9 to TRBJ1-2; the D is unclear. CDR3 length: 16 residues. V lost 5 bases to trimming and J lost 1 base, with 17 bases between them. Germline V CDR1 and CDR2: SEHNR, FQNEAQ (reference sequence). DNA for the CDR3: TGTGCCAGCAGCCTAGGACGGCGCGTTCTTAACTATGGCTACACCTTC. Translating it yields CASSLGRRVLNYGYTF.

The CDR3 protein is CAISRDSLGHNEQFF. The DNA of the CDR3 is TGTGCCATCAGTAGGGACAGCCTAGGACACAATGAGCAGTTCTTC. This chain joins TRBV10-3 and TRBJ2-1; 7 bases agree with TRBD1. This CDR3 is 15 amino acids long. The ends lost 5 bases at V and 5 bases at J; junction bases unmatched: 9. The germline gives CDR1 ENHRY, CDR2 SYGVKD.

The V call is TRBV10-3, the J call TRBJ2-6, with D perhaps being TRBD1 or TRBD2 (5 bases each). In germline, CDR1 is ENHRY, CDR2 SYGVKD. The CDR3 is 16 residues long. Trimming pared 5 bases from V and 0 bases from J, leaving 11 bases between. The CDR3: CAISWDGGSGANVLTF. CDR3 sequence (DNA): TGTGCCATCAGTTGGGACGGAGGCTCTGGGGCCAACGTCCTGACTTTC.

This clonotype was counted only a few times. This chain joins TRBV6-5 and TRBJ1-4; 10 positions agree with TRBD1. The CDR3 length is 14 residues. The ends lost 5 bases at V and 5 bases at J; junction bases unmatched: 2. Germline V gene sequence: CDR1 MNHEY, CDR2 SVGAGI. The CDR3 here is CASSQTGGNEKLFF. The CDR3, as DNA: TGTGCCAGCAGTCAGACAGGGGGCAATGAAAAACTGTTTTTT.

CDR3 nucleotide sequence: TGTGCCAGCAGTTACTCGATCTTGAACACTGAAGCTTTCTTT. Its translation: CASSYSILNTEAFF. The chain carries TRBV6-2 or TRBV6-3 and TRBJ1-1; D gene unclear. The CDR3 is made up of 14 amino acids. V lost 0 bases and J lost 0, with 5 bases in between. Germline CDR1 MNHEY, CDR2 SVGEGT.

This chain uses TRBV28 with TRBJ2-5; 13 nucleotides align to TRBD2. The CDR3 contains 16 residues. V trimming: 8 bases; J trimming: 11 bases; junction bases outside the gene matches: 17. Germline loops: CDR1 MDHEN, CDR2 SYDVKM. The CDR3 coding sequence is TGTGCCAGCTTTGGGACTAGCGGGGTATTGTACAATGAGCAGTACTTC. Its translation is CASFGTSGVLYNEQYF.

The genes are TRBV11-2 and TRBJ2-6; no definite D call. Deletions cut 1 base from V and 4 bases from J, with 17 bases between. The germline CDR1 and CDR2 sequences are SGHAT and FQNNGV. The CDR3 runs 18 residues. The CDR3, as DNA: TGTGCCAGCAGCTTAGTAGACGGATCCTTATCCGGGGCCAACGTCCTGACTTTC. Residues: CASSLVDGSLSGANVLTF.

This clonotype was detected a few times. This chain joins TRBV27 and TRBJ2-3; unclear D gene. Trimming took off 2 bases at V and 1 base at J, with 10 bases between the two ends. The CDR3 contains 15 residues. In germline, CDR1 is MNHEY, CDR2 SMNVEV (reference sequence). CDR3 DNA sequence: TGTGCCAGCAGTTTAGTGGTTAGAGGCACAGATACGCAGTATTTT. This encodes CASSLVVRGTDTQYF.